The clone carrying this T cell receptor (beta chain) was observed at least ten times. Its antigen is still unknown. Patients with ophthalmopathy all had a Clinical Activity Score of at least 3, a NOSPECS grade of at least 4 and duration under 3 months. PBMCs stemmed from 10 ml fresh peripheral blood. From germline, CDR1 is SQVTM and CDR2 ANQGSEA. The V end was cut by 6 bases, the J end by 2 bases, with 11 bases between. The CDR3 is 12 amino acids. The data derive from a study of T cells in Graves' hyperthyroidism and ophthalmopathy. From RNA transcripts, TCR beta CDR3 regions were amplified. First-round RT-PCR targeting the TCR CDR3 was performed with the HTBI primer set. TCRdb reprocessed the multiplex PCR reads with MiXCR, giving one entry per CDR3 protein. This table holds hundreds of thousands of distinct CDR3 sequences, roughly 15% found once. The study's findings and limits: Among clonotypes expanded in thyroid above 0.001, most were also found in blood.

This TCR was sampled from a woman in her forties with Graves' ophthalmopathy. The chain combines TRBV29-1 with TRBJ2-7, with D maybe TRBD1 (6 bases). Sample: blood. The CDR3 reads CSVRQAAYEQYF. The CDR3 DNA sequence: TGCAGCGTAAGACAGGCCGCCTACGAGCAGTACTTC.